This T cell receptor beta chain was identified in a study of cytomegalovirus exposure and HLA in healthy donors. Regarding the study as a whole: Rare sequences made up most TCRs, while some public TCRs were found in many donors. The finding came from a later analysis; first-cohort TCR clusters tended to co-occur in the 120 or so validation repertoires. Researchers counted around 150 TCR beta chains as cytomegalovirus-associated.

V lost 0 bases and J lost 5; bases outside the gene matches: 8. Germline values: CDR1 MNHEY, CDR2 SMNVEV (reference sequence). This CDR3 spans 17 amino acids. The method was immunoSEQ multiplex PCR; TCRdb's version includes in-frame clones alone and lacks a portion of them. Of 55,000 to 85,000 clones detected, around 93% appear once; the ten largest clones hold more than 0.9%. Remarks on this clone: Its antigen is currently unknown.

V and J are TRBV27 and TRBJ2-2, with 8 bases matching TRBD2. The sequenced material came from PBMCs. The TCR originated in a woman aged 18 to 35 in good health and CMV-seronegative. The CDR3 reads CASSLSAGGVGTGELFF. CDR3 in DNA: TGTGCCAGCAGTTTATCGGCGGGGGGAGTTGGGACCGGGGAGCTGTTTTTT.